These T cell receptor beta chains were read from a single sample in a study of CD8 T cells in ankylosing spondylitis. TCRdb processed the 5' RACE reads anew with MiXCR; each CDR3 protein has one entry. Among 700,000 to 1,000,000 distinct CDR3 sequences listed, roughly 12% were seen once. Sequencing used blood, either unsorted or a sorted T cell fraction (not recorded which). The receptors come from a male donor with ankylosing spondylitis. The CDR3 runs from the conserved cysteine through the conserved F or W. D genes are given only for firm matches. Not all rows give a size; the values are once, few, many and, for expanded clones, a class.

>-|TRBJ2-7|-|TRBV20-1
TGCAGTGCTTGGCGAACAAGCTCCTACGAGCAGTACTTC
CSAWRTSSYEQYF
>few|TRBJ2-3|-|TRBV6-1
TGTGCCAGCAGTGTGGGACACAGAGGAGATACGCAGTATTTT
CASSVGHRGDTQYF
>many|TRBJ1-6|-|TRBV12-3/TRBV12-4
TGTGCCAGCAGCCCTAGACAGATCAGCTCCTATAATTCACCCCTCCACTTT
CASSPRQISSYNSPLHF
>-|TRBJ1-2|-|TRBV5-1
TGCGCCAGCAGCTTGGAGGGGGGTTCCCCCCACTTC
CASSLEGGSPHF
>few|TRBJ2-1|TRBD2|TRBV5-1
TGCGCCAGCAGCTCTACGAGCGGGAGTGGGAGCAATGAGCAGTTCTTC
CASSSTSGSGSNEQFF
>few|TRBJ2-3|-|TRBV20-1
TGCAGTGCTGGGAAATGGGGACGAGATACGCAGTATTTT
CSAGKWGRDTQYF
>few|TRBJ1-2|-|TRBV10-3
TGTGCCATCAGTGCTGGACAGAACTATGGCTACACCTTC
CAISAGQNYGYTF
>-|TRBJ2-7|TRBD1|TRBV7-2
TGTGCCAGCAGCTCCCCCTCCCGGACAGGTTCCTACGAGCAGTACTTC
CASSSPSRTGSYEQYF
>many|TRBJ1-2|-|TRBV29-1
TGCAGCGCTACGCCAGTCGTCGGCTATGGCTACACCTTC
CSATPVVGYGYTF
>-|TRBJ1-2|-|TRBV20-1
TGCAGTGCTAGAGCTATTCCGGGACGGGATATTTCTAACTATGGCTACACCTTC
CSARAIPGRDISNYGYTF
>-|TRBJ2-3|-|TRBV7-8
TGTGCCAGCAGCTCGTTATCACTAGCTAGAGGCACAGATACGCAGTATTTT
CASSSLSLARGTDTQYF
>few|TRBJ2-3|-|TRBV7-9
TGTGCCAGCAGCTTAGCGCAGGGGAGTTCGCAGTATTTT
CASSLAQGSSQYF
>-|TRBJ2-3|-|TRBV5-1
TGCGCCAGCAGCCGCCAAACAGGGACGGATACGCAGTATTTT
CASSRQTGTDTQYF
>few|TRBJ2-7|-|TRBV4-3
TGCGCCAGCAGCCAAGTATTGGGACGGCCCTACGAGCAGTACTTC
CASSQVLGRPYEQYF
>many|TRBJ1-5|TRBD1|TRBV5-1
TGCGCCAGCAGCTTGAGGACAGGGGGCGATCAGCCCCAGCATTTT
CASSLRTGGDQPQHF
>few|TRBJ2-7|-|TRBV6-2/TRBV6-3
TGTGCCAGCCACGAGCAGGGGCGGTCCTACGAGCAGTACTTC
CASHEQGRSYEQYF
>few|TRBJ2-7|-|TRBV6-2/TRBV6-3
TGTGCCAGCAGCTCGCCCCGGAGGCGCGAGCAGTACTTC
CASSSPRRREQYF
>many|TRBJ2-1|-|TRBV7-2
TGTGCCAGCAGCTTAGTGGGGCCATACAATGAGCAGTTCTTC
CASSLVGPYNEQFF
>-|TRBJ2-3|-|TRBV30
TGTGCCTGGAGTAGGGACACAGATACGCAGTATTTT
CAWSRDTDTQYF
>few|TRBJ2-4|TRBD2|TRBV10-3
TGTGCCATCAGTTCTGGGGGGGGTAATTACATTCAGTACTTC
CAISSGGGNYIQYF
>many|TRBJ2-7|TRBD1|TRBV5-1
TGCGCCAGCAGCTTTTTCGGGACAGGTGCTGGCGAGCAGTACTTC
CASSFFGTGAGEQYF
>few|TRBJ2-1|TRBD1|TRBV5-1
TGCGCCAGCAGCTTACAGGGGGCGCTTAATGAGCAGTTCTTC
CASSLQGALNEQFF
>many|TRBJ1-6|-|TRBV10-3
TGTGCCATCGGCACGTTGGGGAATTCACCCCTCCACTTT
CAIGTLGNSPLHF
>few|TRBJ2-7|-|TRBV20-1
TGCAGTGCAGCATGGACAGACACTGAGCAGTACTTC
CSAAWTDTEQYF
>many|TRBJ2-1|TRBD2|TRBV5-1
TGCGCCAGCAGCCTGGGACTAGCGGTTGTTCAAGAAGCCCAGATCTTC
CASSLGLAVVQEAQIF
>few|TRBJ2-1|-|TRBV12-3/TRBV12-4
TGTGCCAGCAGTCTCAGGGATTCGAGGGAGCAGTTCTTC
CASSLRDSREQFF
>-|TRBJ2-3|TRBD2|TRBV5-1
TGCGCCAGCAGCTTGGTAGTTCCAGCGGGGGAGGCAGATACGCAGTATTTT
CASSLVVPAGEADTQYF
>few|TRBJ2-2|TRBD2|TRBV10-3
TGTGCCATCAGGCTTACGGGACTAGCGTGGGACGGGGAGCTGTTTTTT
CAIRLTGLAWDGELFF
>-|TRBJ2-3|-|TRBV18
TGTGCCAGCTCACCACCTTGGTCAGTCACAGATACGCAGTATTTT
CASSPPWSVTDTQYF
>many|TRBJ2-7|-|TRBV20-1
TGCAGTGCTAGAAGGGACCGATTACCCTACGAGCAGTACTTC
CSARRDRLPYEQYF
>-|TRBJ1-1|TRBD1|TRBV7-2
TGTGCCAGCAGCTCGTACAGGGGTTTGGCTGAAGCTTTCTTT
CASSSYRGLAEAFF
>-|TRBJ2-1|-|TRBV10-3
TGTGCCATCAGGACGTCCCGCGGAGGTGAGCAGTTCTTC
CAIRTSRGGEQFF
>-|TRBJ2-2|-|TRBV11-2
TGTGCCAGCAGCCTACAGGGAGAGTTTCGCGGCGGGGAGCTGTTTTTT
CASSLQGEFRGGELFF
>many|TRBJ2-5|-|TRBV4-2
TGTGCCAGCAGCCAAGAAAGGGAGGAGACCCAGTACTTC
CASSQEREETQYF
>-|TRBJ2-4|-|TRBV25-1
TGTGCCAGCAGACCCGTAGCGGCCAAAAACATTCAGTACTTC
CASRPVAAKNIQYF
>few|TRBJ2-2|-|TRBV20-1
TGCAGTGCTCGGTATTCTGCGGGCCCCGGGGAGCTGTTTTTT
CSARYSAGPGELFF
>-|TRBJ2-3|-|TRBV29-1
TGCAGCGGGACGGGTGGGGCAGATACGCAGTATTTT
CSGTGGADTQYF